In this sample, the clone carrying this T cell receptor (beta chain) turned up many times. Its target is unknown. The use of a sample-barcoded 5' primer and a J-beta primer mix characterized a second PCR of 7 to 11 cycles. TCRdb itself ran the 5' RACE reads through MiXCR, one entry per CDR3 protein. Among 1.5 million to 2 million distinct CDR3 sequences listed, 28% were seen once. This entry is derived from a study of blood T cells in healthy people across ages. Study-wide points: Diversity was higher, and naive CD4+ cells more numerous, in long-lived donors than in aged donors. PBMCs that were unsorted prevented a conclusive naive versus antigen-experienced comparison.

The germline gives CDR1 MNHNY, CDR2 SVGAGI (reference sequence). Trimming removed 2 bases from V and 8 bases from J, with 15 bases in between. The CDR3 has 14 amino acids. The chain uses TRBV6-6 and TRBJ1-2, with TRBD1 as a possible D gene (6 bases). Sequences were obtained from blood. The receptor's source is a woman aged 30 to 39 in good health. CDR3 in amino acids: CASSYRASQGGYTF. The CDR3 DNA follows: TGTGCCAGCAGTTACCGGGCCAGCCAGGGGGGCTACACCTTC.